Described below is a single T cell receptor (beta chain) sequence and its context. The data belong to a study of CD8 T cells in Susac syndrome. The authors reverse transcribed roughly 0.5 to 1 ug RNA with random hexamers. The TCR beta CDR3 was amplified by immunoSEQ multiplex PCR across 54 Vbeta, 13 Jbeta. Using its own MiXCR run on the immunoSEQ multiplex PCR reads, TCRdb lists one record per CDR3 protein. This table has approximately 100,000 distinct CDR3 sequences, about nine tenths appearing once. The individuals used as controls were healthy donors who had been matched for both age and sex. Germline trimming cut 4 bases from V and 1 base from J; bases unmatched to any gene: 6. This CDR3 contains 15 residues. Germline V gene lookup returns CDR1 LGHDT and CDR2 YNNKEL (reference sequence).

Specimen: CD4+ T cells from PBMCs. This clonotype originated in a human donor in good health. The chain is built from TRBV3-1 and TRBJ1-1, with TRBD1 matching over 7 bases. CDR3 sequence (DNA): TGTGCCAGCAGCCGGGACAGTCTGGGGAACACTGAAGCTTTCTTT. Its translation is CASSRDSLGNTEAFF.